This T cell receptor (beta chain) is from a study of control samples from healthy donors and cancer patients. Clones were sequenced by immunoSEQ multiplex PCR, and TCRdb holds only the in-frame ones, with some missing. The repertoire has approximately 93,000 clones, roughly 91% of them found once; the top ten carry about 8.6%. CDR3 length equals 12 residues. Turning to this clone: Compared with germline, one end of the junction differs, possibly owing to a read error.

The chain couples TRBV12-3 or TRBV12-4 to TRBJ1-2; possible D gene TRBD1, 6 bases. The sequence came from a woman aged 45 to 65 with colorectal cancer. Sequencing used PBMCs. The CDR3, as DNA: TGTGCCAGCAGTCCAGCCGAGGGGGGGCTCTTCTTC. Translating it yields CASSPAEGGLFF.